This T cell receptor beta chain stems from a study of blood T cells in healthy people across ages. A remark on this clonotype: What it recognizes is unknown.

A second PCR, run for about 7 to 11 cycles, used a sample-barcoded 5' primer plus a J-beta primer mix. One entry per CDR3 protein, called by TCRdb with MiXCR from the 5' RACE reads. Of around 700,000 distinct CDR3 sequences in the sample, 20% to 25% are singletons; the top ten hold more than 7.5%. Study outcomes and limitations: Shifts in expanded clonotypes may have been confounded by donor CMV status, which was unknown.

These same records also appear under a second study, on T cells of mothers and their children. As that report states: When mothers and children were related, their normalized repertoire overlap, which was always slightly higher, did not differ significantly from that of unrelated pairs.

Sequencing input: blood. The receptor was derived from a boy aged 5 to 17 in good health.

The CDR3 coding sequence is TGTGCCAGCAGCTTAGCCCCACAGAACACTGAAGCTTTCTTT. Translated: CASSLAPQNTEAFF. This chain uses TRBV7-6 with TRBJ1-1; D not resolved. CDR3 size: 14 residues. From germline, CDR1 is SGHVS and CDR2 FNYEAQ. Trimming shortened V by 0 bases and J by 1 base, and 6 bases separated the two germline ends.